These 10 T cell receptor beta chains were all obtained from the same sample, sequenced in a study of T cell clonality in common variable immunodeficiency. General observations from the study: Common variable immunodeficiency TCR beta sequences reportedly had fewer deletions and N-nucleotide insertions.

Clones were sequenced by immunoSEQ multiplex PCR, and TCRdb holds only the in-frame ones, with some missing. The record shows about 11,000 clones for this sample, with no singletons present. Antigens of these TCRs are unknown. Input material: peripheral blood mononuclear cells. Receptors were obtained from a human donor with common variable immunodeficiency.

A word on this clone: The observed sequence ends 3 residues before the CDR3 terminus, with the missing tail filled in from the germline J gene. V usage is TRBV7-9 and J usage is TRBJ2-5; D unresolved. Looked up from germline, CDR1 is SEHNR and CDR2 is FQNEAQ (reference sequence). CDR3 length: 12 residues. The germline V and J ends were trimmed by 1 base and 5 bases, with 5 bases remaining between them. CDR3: CASSLDSETQYF. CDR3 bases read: TGTGCCAGCAGCTTAGATAGTGAGACC.

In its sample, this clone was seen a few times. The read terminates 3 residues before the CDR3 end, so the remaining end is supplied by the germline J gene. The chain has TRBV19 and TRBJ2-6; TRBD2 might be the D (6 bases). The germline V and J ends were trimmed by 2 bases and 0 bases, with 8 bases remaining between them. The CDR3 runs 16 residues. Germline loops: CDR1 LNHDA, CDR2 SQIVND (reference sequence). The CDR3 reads CASSIRGGSGANVLTF. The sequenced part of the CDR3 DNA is TGTGCCAGTAGTATAAGGGGAGGCTCTGGGGCCAACGTC.

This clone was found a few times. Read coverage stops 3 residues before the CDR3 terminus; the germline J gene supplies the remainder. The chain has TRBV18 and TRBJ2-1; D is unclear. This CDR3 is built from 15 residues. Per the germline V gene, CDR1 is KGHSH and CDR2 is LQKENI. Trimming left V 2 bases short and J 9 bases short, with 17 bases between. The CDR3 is CASSPGDRALGEQFF. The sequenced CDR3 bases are TGTGCCAGCTCACCAGGAGATAGGGCATTGGGTGAG.

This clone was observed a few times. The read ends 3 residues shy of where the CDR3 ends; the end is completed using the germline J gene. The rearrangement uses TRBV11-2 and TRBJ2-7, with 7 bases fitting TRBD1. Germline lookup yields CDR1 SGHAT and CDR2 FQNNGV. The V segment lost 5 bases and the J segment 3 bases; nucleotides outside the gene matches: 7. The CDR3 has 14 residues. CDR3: CASSNLGTVYEQYF. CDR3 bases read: TGTGCCAGCAGCAATCTCGGGACAGTCTACGAG.

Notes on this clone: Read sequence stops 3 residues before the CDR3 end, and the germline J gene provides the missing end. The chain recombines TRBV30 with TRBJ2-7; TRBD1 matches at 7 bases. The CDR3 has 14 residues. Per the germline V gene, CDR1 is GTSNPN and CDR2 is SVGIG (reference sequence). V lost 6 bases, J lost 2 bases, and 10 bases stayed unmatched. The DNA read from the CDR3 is TGTGCCTGCCCAAAACGGGACAGCGCCTACGAG. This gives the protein CACPKRDSAYE. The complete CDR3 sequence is CACPKRDSAYEQYF.

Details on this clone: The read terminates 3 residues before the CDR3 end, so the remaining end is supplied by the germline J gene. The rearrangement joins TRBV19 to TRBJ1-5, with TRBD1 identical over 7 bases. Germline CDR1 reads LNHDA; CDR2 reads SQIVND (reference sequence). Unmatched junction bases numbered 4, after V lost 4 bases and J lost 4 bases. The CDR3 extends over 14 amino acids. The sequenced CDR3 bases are TGTGCCAGTAGTAGCGACAGGGTAAATCAGCCC. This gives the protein CASSSDRVNQP. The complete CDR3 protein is CASSSDRVNQPQHF.

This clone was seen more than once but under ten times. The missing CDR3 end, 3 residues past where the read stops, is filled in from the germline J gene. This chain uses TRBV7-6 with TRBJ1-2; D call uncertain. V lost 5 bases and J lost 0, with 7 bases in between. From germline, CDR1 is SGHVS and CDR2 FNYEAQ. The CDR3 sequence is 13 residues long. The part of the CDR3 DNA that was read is TGTGCCAGCAGCAAAGACACTAACTATGGC. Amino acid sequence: CASSKDTNYG. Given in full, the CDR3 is CASSKDTNYGYTF. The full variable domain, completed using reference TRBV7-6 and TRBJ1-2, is GAGVSQSPRYKVTKRGQDVALRCDPISGHVSLYWYRQALGQGPEFLTYFNYEAQQDKSGLPNDRFSAERPEGSISTLTIQRTEQRDSAMYRCASSKDTNYGYTFGSGTRLTVV.

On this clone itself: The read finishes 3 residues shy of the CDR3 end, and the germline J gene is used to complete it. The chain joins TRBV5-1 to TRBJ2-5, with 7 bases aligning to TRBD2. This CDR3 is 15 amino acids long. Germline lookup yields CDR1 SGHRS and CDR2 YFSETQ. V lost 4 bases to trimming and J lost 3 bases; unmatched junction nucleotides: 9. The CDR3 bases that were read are TGCGCCAGCAGCGATGGTCGGCTAGCGGAAGAGACC. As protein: CASSDGRLAEET. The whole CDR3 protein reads CASSDGRLAEETQYF.

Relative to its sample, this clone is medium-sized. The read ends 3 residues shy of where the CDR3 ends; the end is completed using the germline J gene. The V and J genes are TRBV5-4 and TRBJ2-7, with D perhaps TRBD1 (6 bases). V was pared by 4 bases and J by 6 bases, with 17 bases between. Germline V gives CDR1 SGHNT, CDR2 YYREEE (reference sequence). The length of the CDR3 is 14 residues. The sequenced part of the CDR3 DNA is TGTGCCAGCAGCCTGACAGGTACAGGGCGCGAG. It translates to CASSLTGTGRE. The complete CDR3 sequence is CASSLTGTGREQYF.

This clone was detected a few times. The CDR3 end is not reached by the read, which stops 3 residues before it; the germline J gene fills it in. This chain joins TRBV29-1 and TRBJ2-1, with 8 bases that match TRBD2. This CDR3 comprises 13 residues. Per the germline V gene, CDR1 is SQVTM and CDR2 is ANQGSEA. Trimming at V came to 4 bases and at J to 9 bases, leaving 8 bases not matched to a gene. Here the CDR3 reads CSVAGGALGEQFF. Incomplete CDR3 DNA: TGCAGCGTTGCCGGGGGGGCCCTAGGTGAG.